This T cell receptor (beta chain) originates from a study of blood T cell repertoires in COVID-19. Clones were read by immunoSEQ multiplex PCR, and TCRdb kept only the in-frame ones, dropping some. This table has around 250,000 clones, 85% to 90% appearing once. Sequencing was done on a sample of peripheral blood. The TCR was taken from a man in his fifties or sixties with acute or convalescent COVID-19.

CDR3 region: CASSLSGRGIQYF. The CDR3 region has the DNA TGTGCCAGCAGCTTAAGCGGCAGGGGCATTCAGTACTTC. The genes are TRBV7-3 and TRBJ2-4, with D maybe TRBD1 (6 bases). Germline V CDR1 and CDR2: SGHTA, FQGTGA. Trimming stripped 1 base from V and 9 bases from J, with 10 bases between. CDR3 size: 13 residues.